These T cell receptor beta chains were read from a single sample in a study of identical twins. TCRdb reprocessed the 5' RACE reads with MiXCR, giving one entry per CDR3 protein. In the table there are some 1,600,000 distinct CDR3 sequences, less than 40% of which are singletons. The sequencing input was cord blood. The source is a newborn girl in good health. CDR3s include the opening cysteine and the closing phenylalanine or tryptophan.

TRBV9	TRBJ2-7	CASSVGNRAGVYEQYF
TRBV20-1	TRBJ2-7	CSAGTGSYEQYF
TRBV12-3/TRBV12-4	TRBJ2-5	CASSLYEGETQYF
TRBV6-2/TRBV6-3	.	CASRPALVSYNEQYF
TRBV9	TRBJ2-7	CASSVEFWGSEQYF
TRBV18	TRBJ2-5	CASSPPRGGETQYF
TRBV5-1	TRBJ2-7	CASSPLGTSSHEQYF
TRBV12-5	TRBJ1-1	CASGLVTGSATEAFF
TRBV27	TRBJ2-7	CASNPQGSPYEQYF
TRBV14	TRBJ2-7	CASSQDVDRVDPYEQYF
TRBV10-3	TRBJ2-4	CAISDSTGRNIQYF
TRBV5-5	TRBJ1-2	CASSPRAGAFNYGYTF
TRBV11-3	TRBJ2-5	CASNTGVREQETQYF
TRBV18	TRBJ2-4	CASSRLWTVAKNIQYF
TRBV10-3	TRBJ2-5	CANELAGLQETQYF
TRBV6-1	TRBJ1-5	CASSWTRDQPQHF
TRBV24-1	TRBJ2-4	CATPWGWAKNIQYF
TRBV29-1	TRBJ2-1	CSVARRVSGTPGSYNEQFF
TRBV5-1	TRBJ1-1	CASSLLGVVTNTEAFF
TRBV5-4	TRBJ1-2	CASSLWPKDYGYTF
TRBV28	.	CASSFRQGGNEQYF
TRBV5-1	TRBJ2-2	CASSSLALRELFF
TRBV9	TRBJ1-4	CASSARQGAVGATNEKLFF
TRBV24-1	TRBJ2-3	CATSDPTGRGADTQYF
TRBV29-1	TRBJ1-1	CSVVLGQRNEAFF